This note documents a single T cell receptor beta chain sequence. Germline CDR1 and CDR2: SGHRS and YFSETQ. The CDR3 is 13 amino acids. The ends were cut back, 0 bases at V and 1 base at J, with 5 bases in the middle. The data were produced by immunoSEQ multiplex PCR, yet TCRdb's version contains in-frame clones alone and is incomplete. The data hold approximately 88,000 clones, with over 80% observed a single time. The sample originates from a study of T cell changes during pregnancy in multiple sclerosis. The material sequenced was peripheral blood, taken in the first trimester of pregnancy. The TCR originated in a female donor with multiple sclerosis, enrolled in a pregnancy study. The rearrangement joins TRBV5-1 to TRBJ2-7, with D unclear. The CDR3 DNA reads as TGCGCCAGCAGCTTGGTCGGTTCCTACGAGCAGTACTTC. Translating gives CASSLVGSYEQYF.